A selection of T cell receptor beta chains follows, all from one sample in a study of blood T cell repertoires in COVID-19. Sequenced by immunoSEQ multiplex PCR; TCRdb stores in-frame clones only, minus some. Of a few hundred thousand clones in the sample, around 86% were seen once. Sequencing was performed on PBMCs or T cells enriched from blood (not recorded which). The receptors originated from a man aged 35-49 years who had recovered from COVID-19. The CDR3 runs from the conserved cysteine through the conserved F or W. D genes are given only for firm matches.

CDR3aa: CAWSVQVRINSPLHF
j_gene: TRBJ1-6
d_gene: NA
v_gene: TRBV30

CDR3aa: CATSRDGGRQETQYF
j_gene: TRBJ2-5
d_gene: NA
v_gene: TRBV15

CDR3aa: CASSQGGRMSNQPQHF
j_gene: TRBJ1-5
d_gene: NA
v_gene: TRBV3-1/TRBV3-2

CDR3aa: CASSQDLWAKEQYF
j_gene: TRBJ2-7
d_gene: NA
v_gene: TRBV3-1/TRBV3-2

CDR3aa: CASSSDTYGYTF
j_gene: TRBJ1-2
d_gene: NA
v_gene: TRBV7-8

CDR3aa: CASSLTGVGSGTEAFF
j_gene: TRBJ1-1
d_gene: NA
v_gene: TRBV7-6

CDR3aa: CASSSPTGGSYGYTF
j_gene: TRBJ1-2
d_gene: TRBD1
v_gene: TRBV27

CDR3aa: CASSQDLQTGYLSNNEQFF
j_gene: TRBJ2-1
d_gene: TRBD1
v_gene: TRBV4-2

CDR3aa: CASSFGAASSGNTIYF
j_gene: TRBJ1-3
d_gene: NA
v_gene: TRBV5-4

CDR3aa: CASSLLGIHEQFF
j_gene: TRBJ2-1
d_gene: NA
v_gene: TRBV6-5

CDR3aa: CASSEPGTEAFF
j_gene: TRBJ1-1
d_gene: NA
v_gene: TRBV3-1/TRBV3-2

CDR3aa: CAWNSDRGYQDYGYTF
j_gene: TRBJ1-2
d_gene: TRBD1
v_gene: TRBV30

CDR3aa: CAWSIGQGGSYNEQFF
j_gene: TRBJ2-1
d_gene: TRBD1
v_gene: TRBV30

CDR3aa: CASSQEINSLYEQYF
j_gene: TRBJ2-7
d_gene: NA
v_gene: TRBV4-2

CDR3aa: CASSLSPEGSNEQFF
j_gene: TRBJ2-1
d_gene: NA
v_gene: TRBV3-1/TRBV3-2

CDR3aa: CASSIRSQGDYEQYF
j_gene: TRBJ2-7
d_gene: NA
v_gene: TRBV19

CDR3aa: CASSTSGVAGELFF
j_gene: TRBJ2-2
d_gene: NA
v_gene: TRBV19

CDR3aa: CATSRTGPNNEQFF
j_gene: TRBJ2-1
d_gene: TRBD1
v_gene: TRBV24-1

CDR3aa: CASSRDSYGNTIYF
j_gene: TRBJ1-3
d_gene: NA
v_gene: TRBV28

CDR3aa: CASSYSGHEIEQFF
j_gene: TRBJ2-1
d_gene: NA
v_gene: TRBV6-2/TRBV6-3

CDR3aa: CATSDGGTAQETQYF
j_gene: TRBJ2-5
d_gene: NA
v_gene: TRBV24-1

CDR3aa: CASSLGGIRDRAPYEQYF
j_gene: TRBJ2-7
d_gene: TRBD1
v_gene: TRBV5-8

CDR3aa: CASRDSGRIGEQFF
j_gene: TRBJ2-1
d_gene: TRBD2
v_gene: TRBV6-5

CDR3aa: CASIATAGNEQYF
j_gene: TRBJ2-7
d_gene: NA
v_gene: TRBV7-8

CDR3aa: CASSQDLGLGRYNEQFF
j_gene: TRBJ2-1
d_gene: TRBD2
v_gene: TRBV14

CDR3aa: CASSPSRDRGIWGYTF
j_gene: TRBJ1-2
d_gene: TRBD1
v_gene: TRBV6-2/TRBV6-3

CDR3aa: CASSRGVLNTEAFF
j_gene: TRBJ1-1
d_gene: NA
v_gene: TRBV5-1

CDR3aa: CASSQDQAGARYGYTF
j_gene: TRBJ1-2
d_gene: NA
v_gene: TRBV4-2

CDR3aa: CASSLGDYFSGNTIYF
j_gene: TRBJ1-3
d_gene: NA
v_gene: TRBV7-9

CDR3aa: CASKGTGGTYEQYF
j_gene: TRBJ2-7
d_gene: TRBD1
v_gene: TRBV5-1

CDR3aa: CASSNRDNSPLHF
j_gene: TRBJ1-6
d_gene: NA
v_gene: TRBV19

CDR3aa: CASSPTPTGNNQPQHF
j_gene: TRBJ1-5
d_gene: NA
v_gene: TRBV7-2

CDR3aa: CASSLSGTLDYGYTF
j_gene: TRBJ1-2
d_gene: NA
v_gene: TRBV4-1

CDR3aa: CASSQGQDQETQYF
j_gene: TRBJ2-5
d_gene: TRBD1
v_gene: TRBV5-1

CDR3aa: CASSSKKDRFLVELFF
j_gene: TRBJ1-4
d_gene: TRBD1
v_gene: TRBV27

CDR3aa: CAWSEANIDEQYF
j_gene: TRBJ2-7
d_gene: NA
v_gene: TRBV30